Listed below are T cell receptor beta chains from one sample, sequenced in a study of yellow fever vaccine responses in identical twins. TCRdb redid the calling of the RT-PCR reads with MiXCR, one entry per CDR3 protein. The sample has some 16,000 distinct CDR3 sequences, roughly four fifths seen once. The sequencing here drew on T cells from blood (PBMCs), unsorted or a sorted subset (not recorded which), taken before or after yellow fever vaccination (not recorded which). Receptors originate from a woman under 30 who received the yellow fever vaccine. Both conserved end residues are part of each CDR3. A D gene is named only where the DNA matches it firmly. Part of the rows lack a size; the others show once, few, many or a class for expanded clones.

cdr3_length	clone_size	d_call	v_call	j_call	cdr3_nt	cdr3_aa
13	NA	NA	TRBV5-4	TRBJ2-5	TGTGCCAGCAGCTTAGAAGAACAAGAGACCCAGTACTTC	CASSLEEQETQYF
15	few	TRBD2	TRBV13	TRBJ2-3	TGTGCCAGCAGCTTCCATAGCGGGGAGGCAGATACGCAGTATTTT	CASSFHSGEADTQYF
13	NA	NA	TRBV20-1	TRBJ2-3	TGCAGTGCCGTAGCGTGGAACACAGATACGCAGTATTTT	CSAVAWNTDTQYF
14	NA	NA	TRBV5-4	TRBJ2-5	TGTGCCAGCAGCTTGGGGGGCAGGCTGGAGACCCAGTACTTC	CASSLGGRLETQYF
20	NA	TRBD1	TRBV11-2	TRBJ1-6	TGTGCCAGCAGCTTCCGCCCCGACAGGACAGGGATCCCCTATAATTCACTCCTCCACTTT	CASSFRPDRTGIPYNSLLHF
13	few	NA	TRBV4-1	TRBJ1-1	TGCGCCAGCAGCCAAGGGACAGCGCCTGAAGCTTTCTTT	CASSQGTAPEAFF
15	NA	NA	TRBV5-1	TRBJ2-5	TGCGCCAGCAGCTTGGTTACAGATCTACAAGAGACCCAGTACTTC	CASSLVTDLQETQYF
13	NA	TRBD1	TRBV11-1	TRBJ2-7	TGTGCCAGCAGCTCGGGACAGTCCTACGAGCAGTACTTC	CASSSGQSYEQYF
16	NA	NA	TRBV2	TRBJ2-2	TGTGCCAGCAGTGAGGTTACCGGGGGCGACACCGGGGAGCTGTTTTTT	CASSEVTGGDTGELFF
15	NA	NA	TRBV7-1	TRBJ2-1	TGTGCCAGCAGCTCCACCGGGGGAACCTACAATGAGCAGTTCTTC	CASSSTGGTYNEQFF
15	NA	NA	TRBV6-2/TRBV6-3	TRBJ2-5	TGTGCCAGCAGTTACTCAGCAGGGACCCTTCAGACCCAGTACTTC	CASSYSAGTLQTQYF
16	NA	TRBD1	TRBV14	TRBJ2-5	TGTGCCAGCAGCCCTCGTCCCGGGACAGGGTGGGAGACCCAGTACTTC	CASSPRPGTGWETQYF
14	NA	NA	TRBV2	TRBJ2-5	TGTGCCAGCAAGGCGGGTCAGATCCAAGAGACCCAGTACTTC	CASKAGQIQETQYF
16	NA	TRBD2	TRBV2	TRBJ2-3	TGTGCCAGCAGGGAAGGTACTAGCGGGAAGGAAGATACGCAGTATTTT	CASREGTSGKEDTQYF
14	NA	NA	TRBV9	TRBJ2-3	TGTGCCAGCAGCGCCGCGGGGACCACAGATACGCAGTATTTT	CASSAAGTTDTQYF
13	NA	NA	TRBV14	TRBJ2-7	TGTGCCAGCAGCCACGCCGGATTCTACGAGCAGTACTTC	CASSHAGFYEQYF
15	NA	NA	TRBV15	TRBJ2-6	TGTGCCACCAGACAAGGGGACTCTGGGGCCAACGTCCTGACTTTC	CATRQGDSGANVLTF
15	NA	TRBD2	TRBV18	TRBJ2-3	TGTGCCAGCTCAGCGGGACTAGCGATAACAGATACGCAGTATTTT	CASSAGLAITDTQYF
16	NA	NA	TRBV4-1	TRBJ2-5	TGCGCCAGCAGCCAAGAAAGCCGGACTACGGGGGAGACCCAGTACTTC	CASSQESRTTGETQYF
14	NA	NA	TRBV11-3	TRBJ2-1	TGTGCCAGCAGCCCGCTGAAGGGAGGCAATGAGCAGTTCTTC	CASSPLKGGNEQFF
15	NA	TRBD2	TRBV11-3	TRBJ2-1	TGTGCCAGCAGCTTGGGACTAGCGGTCTACAATGAGCAGTTCTTC	CASSLGLAVYNEQFF
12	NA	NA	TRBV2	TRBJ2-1	TGTGCCAGCAGTCCCTGGGAGAATGAGCAGTTCTTC	CASSPWENEQFF
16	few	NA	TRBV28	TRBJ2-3	TGTGCCAGCAGTTTCCGTATAGGGGAGGAGACAGATACGCAGTATTTT	CASSFRIGEETDTQYF
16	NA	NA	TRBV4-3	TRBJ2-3	TGCGCCAGCAGCCAAGATCGTCTGGGGGCCACAGATACGCAGTATTTT	CASSQDRLGATDTQYF
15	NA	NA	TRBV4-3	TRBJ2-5	TGCGCCAGCAGCCAAGATCAGACCCGCGAAGAGACCCAGTACTTC	CASSQDQTREETQYF
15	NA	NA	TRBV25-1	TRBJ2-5	TGTGCCAGCAGCGAAATTGGTGGACAGCAAGAGACCCAGTACTTC	CASSEIGGQQETQYF
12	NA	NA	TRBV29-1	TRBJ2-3	TGCAGCGCCCTAGGACTCACAGATACGCAGTATTTT	CSALGLTDTQYF
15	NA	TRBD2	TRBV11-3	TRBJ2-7	TGTGCCAGCAGCGTCGGGACTAGCCCATCCTACGAGCAGTACTTC	CASSVGTSPSYEQYF
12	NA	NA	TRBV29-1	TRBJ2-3	TGCAGCGTTGGCCGGGGCCCAGATACGCAGTATTTT	CSVGRGPDTQYF
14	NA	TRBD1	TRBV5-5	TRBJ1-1	TGTGCCAGCAGCCCGACAGGGGCGATCACTGAAGCTTTCTTT	CASSPTGAITEAFF
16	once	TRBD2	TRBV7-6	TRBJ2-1	TGTGCCAGCAGCTTAGGACTAGCGGGGGGCTACAATGAGCAGTTCTTC	CASSLGLAGGYNEQFF
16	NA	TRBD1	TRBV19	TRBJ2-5	TGTGCCAGTAGTACCTCCGGGACAGTGACCCAAGAGACCCAGTACTTC	CASSTSGTVTQETQYF
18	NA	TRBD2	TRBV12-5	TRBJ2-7	TGTGCTAGTGGTTTTACTAGCGGGGGGGTACTGACTACCTACGAGCAGTACTTC	CASGFTSGGVLTTYEQYF
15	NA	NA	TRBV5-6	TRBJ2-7	TGTGCCAGCAGCTTGGGGCGAATAGAAACGGGCGAGCAGTACTTC	CASSLGRIETGEQYF
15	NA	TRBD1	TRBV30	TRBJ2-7	TGTGCCTGGAGTGTACGGACAGGGGGGAGAAACGAGCAGTACTTC	CAWSVRTGGRNEQYF
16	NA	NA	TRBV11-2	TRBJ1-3	TGTGCCAGCAGCCGCAAAGGCGCGGAGCTCGTAAACACCATATATTTT	CASSRKGAELVNTIYF
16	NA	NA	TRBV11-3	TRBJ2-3	TGTGCCAGCAGCTCCTCAGGGGTAATCGGCACAGATACGCAGTATTTT	CASSSSGVIGTDTQYF
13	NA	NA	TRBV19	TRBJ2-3	TGTGCCTGCGGGCCACCTAGCACAGATACGCAGTATTTT	CACGPPSTDTQYF
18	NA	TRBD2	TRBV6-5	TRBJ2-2	TGTGCCAGCAGTTACTCGTCGCTGCTAGCGGGGAGCACCGGGGAGCTGTTTTTT	CASSYSSLLAGSTGELFF
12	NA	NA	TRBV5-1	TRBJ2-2	TGCGCCAGCAGCCCGCGACCCGGGGAGCTGTTTTTT	CASSPRPGELFF
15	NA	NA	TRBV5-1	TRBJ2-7	TGCGCCAGCAGCTTGGCTACGGCCTCAGGAGTAGAGCAGTACTTC	CASSLATASGVEQYF
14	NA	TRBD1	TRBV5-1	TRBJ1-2	TGCGCCAGCAAATGGACAGGGGACTTTTATGGCTACACCTTC	CASKWTGDFYGYTF